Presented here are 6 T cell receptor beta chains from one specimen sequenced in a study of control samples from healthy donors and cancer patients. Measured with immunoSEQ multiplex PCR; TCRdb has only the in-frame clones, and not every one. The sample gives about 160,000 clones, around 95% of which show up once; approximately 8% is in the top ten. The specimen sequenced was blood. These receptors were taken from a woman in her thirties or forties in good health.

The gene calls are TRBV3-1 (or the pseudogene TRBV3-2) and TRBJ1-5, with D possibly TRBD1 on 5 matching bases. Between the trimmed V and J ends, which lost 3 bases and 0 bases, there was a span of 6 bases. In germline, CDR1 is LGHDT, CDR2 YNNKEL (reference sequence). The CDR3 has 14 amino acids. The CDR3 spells CASSHRDSNQPQHF. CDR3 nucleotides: TGTGCCAGCAGCCACAGGGATAGCAATCAGCCCCAGCATTTT.

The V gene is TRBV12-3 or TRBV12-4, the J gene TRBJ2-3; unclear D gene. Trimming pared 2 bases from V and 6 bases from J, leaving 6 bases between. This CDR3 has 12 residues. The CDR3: CASSLIGDTQYF. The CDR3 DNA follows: TGTGCCAGCAGTTTAATCGGGGATACGCAGTATTTT.

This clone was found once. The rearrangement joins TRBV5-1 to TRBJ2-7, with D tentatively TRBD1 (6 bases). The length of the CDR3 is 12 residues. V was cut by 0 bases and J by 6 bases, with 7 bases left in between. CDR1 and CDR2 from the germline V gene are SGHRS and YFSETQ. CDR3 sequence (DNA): TGCGCCAGCAGCTTGGGAGGGGGCGAGCAGTACTTC. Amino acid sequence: CASSLGGGEQYF.

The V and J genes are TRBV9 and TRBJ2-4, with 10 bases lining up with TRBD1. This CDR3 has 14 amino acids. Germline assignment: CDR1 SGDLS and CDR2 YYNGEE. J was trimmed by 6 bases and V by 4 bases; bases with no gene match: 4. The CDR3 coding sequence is TGTGCCAGCAGCCCTCGGACAGGGGGAAACATTCAGTACTTC. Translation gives CASSPRTGGNIQYF.

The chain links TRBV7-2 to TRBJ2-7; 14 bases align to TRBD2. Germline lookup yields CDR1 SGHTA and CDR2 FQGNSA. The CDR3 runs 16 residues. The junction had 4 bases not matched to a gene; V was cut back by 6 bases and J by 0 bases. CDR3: CASSPGLAGASYEQYF. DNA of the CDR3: TGTGCCAGCAGTCCGGGACTAGCGGGGGCCTCCTACGAGCAGTACTTC. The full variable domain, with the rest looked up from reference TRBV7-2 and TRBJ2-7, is GAGVSQSPSNKVTEKGKDVELRCDPISGHTALYWYRQSLGQGLEFLIYFQGNSAPDKSGLPSDRFSAERTGGSVSTLTIQRTQQEDSAVYLCASSPGLAGASYEQYFGPGTRLTVT.

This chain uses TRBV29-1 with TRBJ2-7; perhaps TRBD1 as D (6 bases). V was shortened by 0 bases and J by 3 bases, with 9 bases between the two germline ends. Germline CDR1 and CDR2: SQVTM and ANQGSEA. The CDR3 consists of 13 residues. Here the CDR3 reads CSVEDPDSYEQYF. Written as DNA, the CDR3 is TGCAGCGTTGAAGATCCGGACAGCTACGAGCAGTACTTC.